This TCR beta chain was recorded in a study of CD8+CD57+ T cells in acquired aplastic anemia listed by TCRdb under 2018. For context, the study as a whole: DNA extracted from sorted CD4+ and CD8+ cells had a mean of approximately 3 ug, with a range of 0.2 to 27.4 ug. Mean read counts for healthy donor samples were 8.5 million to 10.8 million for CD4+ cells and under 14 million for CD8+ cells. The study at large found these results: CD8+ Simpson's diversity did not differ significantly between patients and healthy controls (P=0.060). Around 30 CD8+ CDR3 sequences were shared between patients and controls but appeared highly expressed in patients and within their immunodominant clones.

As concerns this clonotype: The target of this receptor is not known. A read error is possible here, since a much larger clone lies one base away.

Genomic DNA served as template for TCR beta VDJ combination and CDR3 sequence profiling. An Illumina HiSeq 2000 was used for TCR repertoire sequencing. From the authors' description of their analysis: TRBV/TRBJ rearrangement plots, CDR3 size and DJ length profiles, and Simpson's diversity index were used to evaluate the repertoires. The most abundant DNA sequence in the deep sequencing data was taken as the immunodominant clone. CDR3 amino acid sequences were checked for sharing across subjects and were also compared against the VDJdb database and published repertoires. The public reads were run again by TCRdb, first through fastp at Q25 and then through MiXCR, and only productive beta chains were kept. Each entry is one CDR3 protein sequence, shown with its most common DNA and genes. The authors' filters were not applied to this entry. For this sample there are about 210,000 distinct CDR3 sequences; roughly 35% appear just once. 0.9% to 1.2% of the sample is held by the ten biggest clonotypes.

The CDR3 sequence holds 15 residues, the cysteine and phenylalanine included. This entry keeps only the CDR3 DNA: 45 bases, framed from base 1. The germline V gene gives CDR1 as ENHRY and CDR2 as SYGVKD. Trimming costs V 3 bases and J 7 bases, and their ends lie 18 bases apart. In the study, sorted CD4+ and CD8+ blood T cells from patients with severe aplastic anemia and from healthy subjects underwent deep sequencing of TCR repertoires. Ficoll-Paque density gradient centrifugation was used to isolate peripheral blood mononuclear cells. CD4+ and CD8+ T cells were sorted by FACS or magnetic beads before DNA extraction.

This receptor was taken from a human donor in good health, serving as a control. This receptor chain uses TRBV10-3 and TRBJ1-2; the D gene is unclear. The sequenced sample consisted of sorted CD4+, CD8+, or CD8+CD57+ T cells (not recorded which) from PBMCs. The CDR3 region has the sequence CAISETAFNPTGYTF. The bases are TGTGCCATCAGTGAAACAGCGTTCAATCCGACTGGCTACACCTTC.